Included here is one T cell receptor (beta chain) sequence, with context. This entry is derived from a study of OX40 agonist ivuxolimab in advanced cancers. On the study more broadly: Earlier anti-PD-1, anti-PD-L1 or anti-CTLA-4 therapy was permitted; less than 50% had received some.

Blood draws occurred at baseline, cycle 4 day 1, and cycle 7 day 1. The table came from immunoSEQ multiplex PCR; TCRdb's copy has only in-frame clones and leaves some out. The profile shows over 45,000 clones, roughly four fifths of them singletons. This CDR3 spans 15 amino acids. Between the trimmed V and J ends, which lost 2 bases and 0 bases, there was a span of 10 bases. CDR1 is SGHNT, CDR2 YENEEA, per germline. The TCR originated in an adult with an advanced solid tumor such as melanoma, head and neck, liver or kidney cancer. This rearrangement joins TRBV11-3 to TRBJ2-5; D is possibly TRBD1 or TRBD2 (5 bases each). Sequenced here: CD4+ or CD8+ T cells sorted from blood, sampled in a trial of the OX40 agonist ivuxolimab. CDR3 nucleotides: TGTGCCAGCAGCTTACGGGGACCGGACCAAGAGACCCAGTACTTC. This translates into CASSLRGPDQETQYF.